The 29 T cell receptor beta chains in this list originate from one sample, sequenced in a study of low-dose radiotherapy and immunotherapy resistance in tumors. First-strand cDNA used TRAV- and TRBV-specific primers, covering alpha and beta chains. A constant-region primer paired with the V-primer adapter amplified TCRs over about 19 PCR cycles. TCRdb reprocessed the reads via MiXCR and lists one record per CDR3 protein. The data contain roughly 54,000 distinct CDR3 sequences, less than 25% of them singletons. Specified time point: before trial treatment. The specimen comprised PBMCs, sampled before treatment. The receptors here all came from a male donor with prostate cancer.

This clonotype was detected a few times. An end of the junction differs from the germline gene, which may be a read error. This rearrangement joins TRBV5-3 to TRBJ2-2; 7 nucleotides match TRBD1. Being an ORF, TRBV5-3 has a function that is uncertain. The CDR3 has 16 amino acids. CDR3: CASSSYSGGNTGELFF. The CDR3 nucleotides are TGTGCCAGCAGCTCGTACTCAGGGGGGAACACCGGGGAGCTGTTTTTT.

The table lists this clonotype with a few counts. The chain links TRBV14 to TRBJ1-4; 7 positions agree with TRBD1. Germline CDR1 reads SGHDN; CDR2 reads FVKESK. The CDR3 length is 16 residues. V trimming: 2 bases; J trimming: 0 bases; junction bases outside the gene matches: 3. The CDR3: CASSQRTGATNEKLFF. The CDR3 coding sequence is TGTGCCAGCAGCCAAAGGACAGGTGCAACTAATGAAAAACTGTTTTTT.

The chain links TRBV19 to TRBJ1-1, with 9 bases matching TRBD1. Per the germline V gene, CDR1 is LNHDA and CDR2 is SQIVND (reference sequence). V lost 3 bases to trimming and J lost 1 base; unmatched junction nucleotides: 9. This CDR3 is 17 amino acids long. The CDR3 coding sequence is TGTGCCAGTAGTATCAACAGGGGGCGAGGCTGGAACACTGAAGCTTTCTTT. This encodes CASSINRGRGWNTEAFF. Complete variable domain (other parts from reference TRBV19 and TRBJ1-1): DGGITQSPKYLFRKEGQNVTLSCEQNLNHDAMYWYRQDPGQGLRLIYYSQIVNDFQKGDIAEGYSVSREKKESFPLTVTSAQKNPTAFYLCASSINRGRGWNTEAFFGQGTRLTVV.

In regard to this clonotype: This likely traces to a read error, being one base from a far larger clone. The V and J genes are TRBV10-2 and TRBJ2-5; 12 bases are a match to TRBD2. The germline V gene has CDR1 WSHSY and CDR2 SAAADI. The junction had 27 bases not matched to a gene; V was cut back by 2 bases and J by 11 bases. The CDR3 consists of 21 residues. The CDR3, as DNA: TGCGCCAGCAGTGAGACTCGGGGGGGACTAGCGGGCCTTTCCGGGGGGAATGAGCAGTACTTC. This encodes CASSETRGGLAGLSGGNEQYF.

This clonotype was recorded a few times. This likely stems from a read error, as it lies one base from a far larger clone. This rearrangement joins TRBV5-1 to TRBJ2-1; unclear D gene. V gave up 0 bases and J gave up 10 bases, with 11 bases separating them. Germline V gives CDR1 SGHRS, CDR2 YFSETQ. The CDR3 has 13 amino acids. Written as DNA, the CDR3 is TGCGCCAGCAGCTTGGCCGAAGGGAACGAGCAGTTCTTC. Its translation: CASSLAEGNEQFF.

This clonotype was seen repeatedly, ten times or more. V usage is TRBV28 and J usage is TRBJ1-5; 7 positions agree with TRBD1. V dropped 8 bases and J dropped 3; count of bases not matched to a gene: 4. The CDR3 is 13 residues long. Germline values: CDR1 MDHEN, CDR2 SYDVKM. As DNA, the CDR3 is TGTGCCAGCGGGACAGCTATCAATCAGCCCCAGCATTTT. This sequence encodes CASGTAINQPQHF.

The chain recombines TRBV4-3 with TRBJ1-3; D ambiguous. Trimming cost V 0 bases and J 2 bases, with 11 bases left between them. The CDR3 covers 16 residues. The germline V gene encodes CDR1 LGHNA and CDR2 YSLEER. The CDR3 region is CASSQERRDPGNTIYF. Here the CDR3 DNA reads TGCGCCAGCAGCCAAGAGCGTAGAGACCCTGGAAACACCATATATTTT.

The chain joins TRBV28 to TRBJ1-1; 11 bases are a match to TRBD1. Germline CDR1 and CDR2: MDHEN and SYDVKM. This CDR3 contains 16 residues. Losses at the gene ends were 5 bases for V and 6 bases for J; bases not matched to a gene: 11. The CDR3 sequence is CASSAWTGGARAEAFF. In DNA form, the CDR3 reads TGTGCCAGCAGTGCCTGGACAGGGGGCGCGAGGGCTGAAGCTTTCTTT.

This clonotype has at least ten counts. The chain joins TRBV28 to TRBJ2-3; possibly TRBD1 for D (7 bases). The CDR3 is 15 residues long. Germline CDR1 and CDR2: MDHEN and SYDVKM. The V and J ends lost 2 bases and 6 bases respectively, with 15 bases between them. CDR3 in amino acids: CASSLGGGGMDTQYF. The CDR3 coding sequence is TGTGCCAGCAGTTTAGGCGGAGGGGGCATGGATACGCAGTATTTT.

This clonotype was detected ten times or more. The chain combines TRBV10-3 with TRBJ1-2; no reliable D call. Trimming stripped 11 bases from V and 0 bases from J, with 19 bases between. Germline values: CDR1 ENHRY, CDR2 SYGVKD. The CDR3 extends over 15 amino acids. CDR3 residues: CAASPAQLANYGYTF. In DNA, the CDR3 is TGTGCCGCATCACCCGCGCAGCTCGCTAACTATGGCTACACCTTC.

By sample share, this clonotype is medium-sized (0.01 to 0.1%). The CDR3 DNA reads TGTGCCAGCAGCCAGGGGCTAGCGGGAGGGGGGAATGAGCAGTTCTTC. It translates to CASSQGLAGGGNEQFF. This rearrangement joins TRBV11-2 to TRBJ2-1, with TRBD2 identical over 12 bases. The CDR3 consists of 16 residues. Per the germline V gene, CDR1 is SGHAT and CDR2 is FQNNGV. The ends lost 5 bases at V and 7 bases at J; junction bases unmatched: 9.

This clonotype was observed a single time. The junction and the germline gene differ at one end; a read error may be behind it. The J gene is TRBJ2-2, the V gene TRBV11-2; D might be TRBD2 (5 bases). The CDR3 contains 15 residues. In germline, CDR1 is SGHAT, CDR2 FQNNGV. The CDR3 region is CASSRDGRGTGEPFF. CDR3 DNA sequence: TGTGCCAGCAGCCGTGATGGGAGAGGCACCGGGGAGCCGTTTTTT.

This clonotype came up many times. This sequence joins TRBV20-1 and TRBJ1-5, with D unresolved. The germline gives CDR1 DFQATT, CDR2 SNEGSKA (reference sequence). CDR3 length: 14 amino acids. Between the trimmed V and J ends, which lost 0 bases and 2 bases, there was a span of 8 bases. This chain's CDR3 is CSARDPAGNQPQHF. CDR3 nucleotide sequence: TGCAGTGCTAGAGACCCCGCGGGCAATCAGCCCCAGCATTTT.

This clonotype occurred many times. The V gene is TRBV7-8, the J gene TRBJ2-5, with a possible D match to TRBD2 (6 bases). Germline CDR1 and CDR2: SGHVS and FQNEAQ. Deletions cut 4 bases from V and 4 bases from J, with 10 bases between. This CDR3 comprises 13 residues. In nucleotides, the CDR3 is TGTGCCAGCAGCTCCGGGGGACGAGAGACCCAGTACTTC. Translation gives CASSSGGRETQYF.

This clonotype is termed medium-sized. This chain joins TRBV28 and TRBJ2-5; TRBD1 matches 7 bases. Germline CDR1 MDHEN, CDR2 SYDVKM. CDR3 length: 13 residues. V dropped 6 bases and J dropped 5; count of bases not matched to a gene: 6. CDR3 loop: CASSTGVGETQYF. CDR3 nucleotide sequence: TGTGCCAGCAGCACAGGGGTGGGGGAGACCCAGTACTTC.

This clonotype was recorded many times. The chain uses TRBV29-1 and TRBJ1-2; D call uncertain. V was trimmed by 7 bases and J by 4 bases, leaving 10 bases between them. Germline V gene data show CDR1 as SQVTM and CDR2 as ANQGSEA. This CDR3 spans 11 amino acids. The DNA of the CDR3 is TGCAGCGCCTCGGACGGCTATGGCTACACCTTC. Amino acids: CSASDGYGYTF. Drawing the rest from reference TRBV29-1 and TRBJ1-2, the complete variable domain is SAVISQKPSRDICQRGTSLTIQCQVDSQVTMMFWYRQQPGQSLTLIATANQGSEATYESGFVIDKFPISRPNLTFSTLTVSNMSPEDSSIYLCSASDGYGYTFGSGTRLTVV.

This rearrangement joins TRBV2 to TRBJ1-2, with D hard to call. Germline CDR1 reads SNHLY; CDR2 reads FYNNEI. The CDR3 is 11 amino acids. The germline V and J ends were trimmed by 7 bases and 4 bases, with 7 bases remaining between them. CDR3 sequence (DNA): TGTGCCAGCAAGGGTACCTATGGCTACACCTTC. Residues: CASKGTYGYTF.

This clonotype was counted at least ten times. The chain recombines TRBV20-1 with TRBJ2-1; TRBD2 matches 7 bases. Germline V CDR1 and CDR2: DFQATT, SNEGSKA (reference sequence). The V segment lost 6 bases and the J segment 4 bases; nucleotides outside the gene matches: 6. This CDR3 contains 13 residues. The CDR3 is CSAFKRGYNEQFF. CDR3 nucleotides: TGCAGTGCCTTTAAGCGGGGTTACAATGAGCAGTTCTTC.

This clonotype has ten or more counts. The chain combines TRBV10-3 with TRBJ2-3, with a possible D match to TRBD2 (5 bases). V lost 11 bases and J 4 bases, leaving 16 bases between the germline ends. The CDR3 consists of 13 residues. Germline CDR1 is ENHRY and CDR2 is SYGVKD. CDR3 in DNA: TGTGCCGCGAGGTCAGCGGACGCAGATACGCAGTATTTT. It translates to CAARSADADTQYF.

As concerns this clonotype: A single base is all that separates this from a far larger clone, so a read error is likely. The CDR3, as DNA: TGTGCCAGCAGCCAAGGACCCCAGTACAATGAGCAGTACTTC. Residues: CASSQGPQYNEQYF. The rearrangement links TRBV14 to TRBJ2-7, with D uncertain. The CDR3 extends over 14 amino acids. Trimming removed 1 base from V and 7 bases from J, with 14 bases in between. Germline values: CDR1 SGHDN, CDR2 FVKESK.

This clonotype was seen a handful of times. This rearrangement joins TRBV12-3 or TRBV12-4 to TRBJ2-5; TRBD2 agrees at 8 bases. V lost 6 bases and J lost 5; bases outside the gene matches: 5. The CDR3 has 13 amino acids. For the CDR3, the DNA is TGTGCCAGCAGAAAAGCGGGAGTCGAGACCCAGTACTTC. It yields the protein CASRKAGVETQYF.

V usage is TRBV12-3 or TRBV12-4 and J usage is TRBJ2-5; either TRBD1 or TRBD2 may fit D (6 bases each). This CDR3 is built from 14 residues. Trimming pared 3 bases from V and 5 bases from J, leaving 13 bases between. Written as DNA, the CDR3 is TGTGCCAGCAGTTTGTTGGGGGGCGGGGAGACCCAGTACTTC. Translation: CASSLLGGGETQYF.

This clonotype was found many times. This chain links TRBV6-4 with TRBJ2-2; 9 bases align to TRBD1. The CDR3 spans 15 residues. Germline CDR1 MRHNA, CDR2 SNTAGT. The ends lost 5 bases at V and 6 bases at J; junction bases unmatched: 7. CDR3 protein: CASSPGTGYPGELFF. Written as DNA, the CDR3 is TGTGCCAGCAGTCCCGGGACAGGGTACCCCGGGGAGCTGTTTTTT.

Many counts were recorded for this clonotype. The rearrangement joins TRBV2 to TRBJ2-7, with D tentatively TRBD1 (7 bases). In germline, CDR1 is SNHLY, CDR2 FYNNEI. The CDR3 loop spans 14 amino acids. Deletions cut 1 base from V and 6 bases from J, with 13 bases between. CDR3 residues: CASSEVRQGGEQYF. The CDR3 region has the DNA TGTGCCAGCAGTGAAGTCAGACAGGGAGGCGAGCAGTACTTC.

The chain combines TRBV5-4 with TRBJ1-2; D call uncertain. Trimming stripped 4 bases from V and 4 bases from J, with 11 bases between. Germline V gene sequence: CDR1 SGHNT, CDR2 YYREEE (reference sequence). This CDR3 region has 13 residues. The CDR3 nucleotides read TGTGCCAGCAGCCGAACAGAAACCTATGGCTACACCTTC. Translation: CASSRTETYGYTF.

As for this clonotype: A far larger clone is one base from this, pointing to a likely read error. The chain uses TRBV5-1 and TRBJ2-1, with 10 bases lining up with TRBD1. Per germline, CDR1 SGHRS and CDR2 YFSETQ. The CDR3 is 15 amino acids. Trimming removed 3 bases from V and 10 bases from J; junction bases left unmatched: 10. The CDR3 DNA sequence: TGCGCCAGCAGCTCCGACAGGGGGCGATCCTACGAGCAGTTCTTC. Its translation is CASSSDRGRSYEQFF. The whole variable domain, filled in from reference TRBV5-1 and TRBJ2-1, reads KAGVTQTPRYLIKTRGQQVTLSCSPISGHRSVSWYQQTPGQGLQFLFEYFSETQRNKGNFPGRFSGRQFSNSRSEMNVSTLELGDSALYLCASSSDRGRSYEQFFGPGTRLTVL.

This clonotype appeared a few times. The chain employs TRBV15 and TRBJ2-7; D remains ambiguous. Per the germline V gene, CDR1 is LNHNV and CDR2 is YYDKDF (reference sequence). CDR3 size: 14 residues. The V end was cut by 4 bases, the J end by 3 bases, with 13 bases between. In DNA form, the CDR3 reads TGTGCCACCAGCATCGGACCGCTAATCTACGAGCAGTACTTC. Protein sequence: CATSIGPLIYEQYF. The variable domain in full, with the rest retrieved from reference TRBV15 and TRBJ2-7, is DAMVIQNPRYQVTQFGKPVTLSCSQTLNHNVMYWYQQKSSQAPKLLFHYYDKDFNNEADTPDNFQSRRPNTSFCFLDIRSPGLGDTAMYLCATSIGPLIYEQYFGPGTRLTVT.

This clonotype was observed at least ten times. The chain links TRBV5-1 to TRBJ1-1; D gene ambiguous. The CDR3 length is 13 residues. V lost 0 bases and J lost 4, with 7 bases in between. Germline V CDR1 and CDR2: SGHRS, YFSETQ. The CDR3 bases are TGCGCCAGCAGCTTGGCTGAGGGCACTGAAGCTTTCTTT. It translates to CASSLAEGTEAFF.

The CDR3 nucleotides read TGTGCCAGCAGCTTGTACGGGACTAGCGGGAATGAGCAGTTCTTC. Translation gives CASSLYGTSGNEQFF. V usage is TRBV7-3 and J usage is TRBJ2-1; TRBD2 matches at 12 bases. The V segment lost 3 bases and the J segment 7 bases; nucleotides outside the gene matches: 4. This CDR3 is built from 15 residues. The germline CDR1 and CDR2 sequences are SGHTA and FQGTGA.